This T cell receptor (beta chain) emerged from a study of quantifying T cell responses using KT2 cells. Whole-study context: cDNA was made from DNase-treated RNA using alpha and beta constant primers.

General observations from the study: Very high KT2 spike-in numbers caused saturation in KT2 sequence detection. At about one KT2 cell per 100,000 PBMC, KT2 sequences were still detected.

An oligo carrying a UMI was ligated to the cDNA 3' end. An equimolar mix of RC1.1 and RC1.2 primed the beta chain across TRBC1 and TRBC2. Each CDR3 protein gets one entry after TCRdb re-called the UMI-ligation and nested PCR reads with MiXCR. The data contain over 40,000 distinct CDR3 sequences, approximately 10% of them singletons. Unfractionated PBMC were spiked with known numbers of KT2 clone cells. KT2 cells were mixed with fixed PBMC numbers at varying ratios. This clonotype was picked up many times. As yet, its antigen is unknown. The ends were cut back, 2 bases at V and 3 bases at J, with 9 bases in the middle. In germline, CDR1 is SGHDT, CDR2 YYEEEE. The CDR3 contains 13 residues.

The sample taken for sequencing was PBMCs spiked with cells of the T cell clone KT2. The genes are TRBV5-6 and TRBJ2-7; the D is unclear. This receptor was obtained from a human donor. DNA for the CDR3: TGTGCCAGCAGCTTTGGCGTAAACTACGAGCAGTACTTC. Translation: CASSFGVNYEQYF. The full variable domain, rest sourced from reference TRBV5-6 and TRBJ2-7, is DAGVTQSPTHLIKTRGQQVTLRCSPKSGHDTVSWYQQALGQGPQFIFQYYEEEERQRGNFPDRFSGHQFPNYSSELNVNALLLGDSALYLCASSFGVNYEQYFGPGTRLTVT.